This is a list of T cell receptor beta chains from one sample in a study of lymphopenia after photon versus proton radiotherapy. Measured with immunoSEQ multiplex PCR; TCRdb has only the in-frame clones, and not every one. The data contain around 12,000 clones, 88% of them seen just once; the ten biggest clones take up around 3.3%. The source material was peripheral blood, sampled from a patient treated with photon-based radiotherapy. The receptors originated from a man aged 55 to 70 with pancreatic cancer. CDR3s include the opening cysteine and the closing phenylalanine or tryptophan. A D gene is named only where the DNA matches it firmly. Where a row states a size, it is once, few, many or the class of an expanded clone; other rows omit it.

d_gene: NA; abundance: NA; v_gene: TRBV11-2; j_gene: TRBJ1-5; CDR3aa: CASSLDLGRAGQPQHF; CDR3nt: TGTGCCAGCAGCTTAGATCTAGGGAGGGCTGGGCAGCCCCAGCATTTT
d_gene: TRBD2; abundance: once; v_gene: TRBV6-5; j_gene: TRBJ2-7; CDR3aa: CASSYDKRGATEQYF; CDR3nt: TGTGCCAGCAGTTACGATAAGCGGGGGGCAACCGAGCAGTACTTC
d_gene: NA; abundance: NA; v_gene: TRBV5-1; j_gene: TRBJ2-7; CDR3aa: CASSLEVVGRYSYEQYF; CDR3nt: TGCGCCAGCAGCTTGGAGGTGGTGGGACGGTACTCCTACGAGCAGTACTTC
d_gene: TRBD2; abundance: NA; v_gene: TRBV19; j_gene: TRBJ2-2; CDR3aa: CASRTPGAGGNTGELFF; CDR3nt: TGTGCCAGTAGAACCCCCGGGGCGGGGGGAAACACCGGGGAGCTGTTTTTT
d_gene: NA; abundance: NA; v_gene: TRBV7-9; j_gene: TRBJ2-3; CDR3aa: CASSLVGADTQYF; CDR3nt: TGTGCCAGCAGCTTAGTAGGCGCAGATACGCAGTATTTT
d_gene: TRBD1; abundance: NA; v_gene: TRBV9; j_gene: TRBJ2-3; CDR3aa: CASKSQGADTQYF; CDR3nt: TGTGCCAGCAAGTCCCAGGGGGCAGATACGCAGTATTTT
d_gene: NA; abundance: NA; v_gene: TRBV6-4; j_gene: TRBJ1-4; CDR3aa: CASTASGLFF; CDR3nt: TGTGCCAGCACTGCTAGTGGACTGTTTTTT
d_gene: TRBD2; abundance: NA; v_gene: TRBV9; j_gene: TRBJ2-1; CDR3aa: CASSVYGGGASEQFF; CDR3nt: TGTGCCAGCAGCGTTTATGGCGGGGGGGCATCTGAGCAGTTCTTC
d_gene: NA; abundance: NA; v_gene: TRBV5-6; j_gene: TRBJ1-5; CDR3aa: CASSQGGQPQHF; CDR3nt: TGTGCCAGCAGCCAAGGAGGACAGCCCCAGCATTTT
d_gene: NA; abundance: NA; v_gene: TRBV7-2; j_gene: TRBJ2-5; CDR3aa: CASSLGGLETQYF; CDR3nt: TGTGCCAGCAGCTTAGGAGGATTAGAGACCCAGTACTTC
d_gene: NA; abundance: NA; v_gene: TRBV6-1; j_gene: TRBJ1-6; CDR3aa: CASTRETYNSPLHF; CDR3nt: TGTGCCAGCACTCGGGAAACCTATAATTCACCCCTCCACTTT
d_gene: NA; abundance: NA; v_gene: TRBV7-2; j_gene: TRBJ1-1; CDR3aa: CASSLESVTEAFF; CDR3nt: TGTGCCAGCAGCTTAGAATCCGTCACTGAAGCTTTCTTT
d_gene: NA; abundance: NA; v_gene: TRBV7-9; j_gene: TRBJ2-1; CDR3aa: CASSLWQGYNEQFF; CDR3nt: TGTGCCAGCAGCTTATGGCAGGGCTACAATGAGCAGTTCTTC
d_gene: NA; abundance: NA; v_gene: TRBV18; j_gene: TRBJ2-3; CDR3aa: CASSPYELPPSTDTQYF; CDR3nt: TGTGCCAGCTCACCGTATGAACTCCCCCCCAGCACAGATACGCAGTATTTT
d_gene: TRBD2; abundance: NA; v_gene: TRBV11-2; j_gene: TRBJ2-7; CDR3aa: CAVAGGTSGGSYEQYF; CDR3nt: TGTGCCGTAGCGGGCGGGACTAGCGGGGGCTCCTACGAGCAGTACTTC
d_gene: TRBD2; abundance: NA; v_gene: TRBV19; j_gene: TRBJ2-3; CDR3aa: CASRTGTSGTDTQYF; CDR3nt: TGTGCCAGTAGGACCGGGACTAGCGGCACAGATACGCAGTATTTT
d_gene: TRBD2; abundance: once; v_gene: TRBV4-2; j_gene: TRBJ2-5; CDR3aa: CASSQRELAGGRPQTQYF; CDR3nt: TGTGCCAGCAGCCAGCGAGAACTAGCGGGGGGGCGGCCACAGACCCAGTACTTC
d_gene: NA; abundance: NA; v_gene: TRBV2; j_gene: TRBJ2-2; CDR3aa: CASSPTTGGTGELFF; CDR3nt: TGTGCCAGCAGCCCTACCACCGGGGGCACCGGGGAGCTGTTTTTT
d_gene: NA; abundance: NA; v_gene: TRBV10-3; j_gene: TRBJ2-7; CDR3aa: CAIMGSSYEQYF; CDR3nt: TGTGCCATCATGGGGAGCTCCTACGAGCAGTACTTC
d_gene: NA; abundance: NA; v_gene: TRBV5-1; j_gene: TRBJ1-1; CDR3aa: CASSLGVGGDTEAFF; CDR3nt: TGCGCCAGCAGCTTGGGGGTAGGGGGAGACACTGAAGCTTTCTTT
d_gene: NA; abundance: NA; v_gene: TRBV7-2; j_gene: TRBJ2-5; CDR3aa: CASSSGGAYGETQYF; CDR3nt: TGTGCCAGCAGCTCAGGGGGGGCCTACGGAGAGACCCAGTACTTC
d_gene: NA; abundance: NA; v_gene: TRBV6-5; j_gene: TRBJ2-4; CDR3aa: CASSKGVGKNIQYF; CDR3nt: TGTGCCAGCAGTAAAGGGGTTGGCAAAAACATTCAGTACTTC
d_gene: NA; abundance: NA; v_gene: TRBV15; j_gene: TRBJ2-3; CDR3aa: CATSRDRATDTQYF; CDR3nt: TGTGCCACCAGCAGAGATAGGGCCACAGATACGCAGTATTTT
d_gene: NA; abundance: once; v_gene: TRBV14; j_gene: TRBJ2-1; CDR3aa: CASSLRRLTVNNEQFF; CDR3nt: TGTGCCAGCAGCCTACGCCGGTTGACGGTGAACAATGAGCAGTTCTTC
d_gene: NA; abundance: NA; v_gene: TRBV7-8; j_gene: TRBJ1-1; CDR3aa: CASSMPRRMNTEAFF; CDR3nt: TGTGCCAGCAGCATGCCGCGGAGGATGAACACTGAAGCTTTCTTT
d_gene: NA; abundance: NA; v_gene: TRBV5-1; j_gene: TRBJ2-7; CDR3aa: CASSLSGTGVIGRYEQYF; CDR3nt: TGCGCCAGCAGCTTGTCTGGGACAGGTGTGATCGGGAGGTACGAGCAGTACTTC
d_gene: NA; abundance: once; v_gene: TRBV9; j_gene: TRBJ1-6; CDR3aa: CASSLRPGGGRPLHF; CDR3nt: TGTGCCAGCAGCCTCCGGCCCGGCGGCGGAAGGCCCCTCCACTTT
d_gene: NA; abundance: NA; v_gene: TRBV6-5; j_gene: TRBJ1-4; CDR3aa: CASSWDVATNEKLFF; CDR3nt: TGTGCCAGCAGTTGGGACGTTGCAACTAATGAAAAACTGTTTTTT
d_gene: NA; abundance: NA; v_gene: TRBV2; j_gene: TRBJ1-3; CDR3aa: CASSEGGAGPGNTIYF; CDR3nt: TGTGCCAGCAGTGAAGGAGGGGCAGGCCCTGGAAACACCATATATTTT
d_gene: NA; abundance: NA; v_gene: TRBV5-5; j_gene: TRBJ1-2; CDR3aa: CASSFTGVNYGYTF; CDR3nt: TGTGCCAGCAGCTTCACCGGGGTTAACTATGGCTACACCTTC
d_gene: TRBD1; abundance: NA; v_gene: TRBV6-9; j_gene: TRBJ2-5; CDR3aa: CASSFPGQQETQYF; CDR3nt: TGTGCCAGCAGTTTCCCGGGACAGCAAGAGACCCAGTACTTC
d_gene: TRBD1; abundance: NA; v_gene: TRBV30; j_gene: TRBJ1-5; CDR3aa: CAWSERGQGDRSGQPQHF; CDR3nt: TGTGCCTGGAGTGAGAGAGGACAGGGGGATCGGTCTGGTCAGCCCCAGCATTTT
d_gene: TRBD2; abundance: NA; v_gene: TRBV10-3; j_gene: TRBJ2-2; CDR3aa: CAISGTSGGTGELFF; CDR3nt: TGTGCCATCAGCGGGACTAGCGGGGGTACCGGGGAGCTGTTTTTT
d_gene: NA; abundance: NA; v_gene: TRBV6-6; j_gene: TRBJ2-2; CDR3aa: CASRLTGKNTGELFF; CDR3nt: TGTGCCAGCAGGTTGACAGGAAAGAACACCGGGGAGCTGTTTTTT
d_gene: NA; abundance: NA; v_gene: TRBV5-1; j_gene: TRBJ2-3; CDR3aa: CASSLGTRGTDTQYF; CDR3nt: TGCGCCAGCAGCTTGGGGACAAGGGGGACAGATACGCAGTATTTT
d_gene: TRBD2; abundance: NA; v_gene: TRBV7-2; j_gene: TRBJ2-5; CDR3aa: CASSSRGRGLAGEETQYF; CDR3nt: TGTGCCAGCAGCTCGAGGGGTCGGGGACTAGCGGGGGAAGAGACCCAGTACTTC
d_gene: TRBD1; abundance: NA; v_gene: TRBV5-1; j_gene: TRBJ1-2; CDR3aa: CASSRDRSNYGYTF; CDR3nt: TGCGCCAGCAGCCGGGACAGGTCTAACTATGGCTACACCTTC
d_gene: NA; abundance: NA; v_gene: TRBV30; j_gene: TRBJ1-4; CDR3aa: CAWSVLNEQLFF; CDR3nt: TGTGCCTGGAGTGTACTGAATGAACAACTGTTTTTT
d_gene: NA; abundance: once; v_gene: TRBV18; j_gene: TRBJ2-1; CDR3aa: CASSPPQRGEQFF; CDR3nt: TGTGCCAGCTCACCACCGCAGCGCGGTGAGCAGTTCTTC
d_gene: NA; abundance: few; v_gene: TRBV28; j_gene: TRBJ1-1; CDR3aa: CASSLEISEAFF; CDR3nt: TGTGCCAGCAGTTTAGAGATCTCTGAAGCTTTCTTT
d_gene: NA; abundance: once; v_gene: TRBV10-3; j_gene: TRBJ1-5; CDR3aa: CAINRVLNQPQHF; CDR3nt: TGTGCCATCAACCGGGTCTTGAATCAGCCCCAGCATTTT
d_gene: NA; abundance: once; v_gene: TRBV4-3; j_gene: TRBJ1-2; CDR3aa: CASSQVGTHRGYTF; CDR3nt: TGCGCCAGCAGCCAAGTCGGGACACACCGGGGCTACACCTTC
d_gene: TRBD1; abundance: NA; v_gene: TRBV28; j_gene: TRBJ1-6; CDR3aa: CASGKLQGLFNSPLHF; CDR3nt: TGTGCCAGCGGCAAGCTACAGGGGTTGTTTAATTCACCCCTCCACTTT
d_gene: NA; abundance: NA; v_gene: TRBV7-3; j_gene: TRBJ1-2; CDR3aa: CASSLVPGTVYGYTF; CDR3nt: TGTGCCAGCAGCTTAGTCCCCGGGACGGTATATGGCTACACCTTC
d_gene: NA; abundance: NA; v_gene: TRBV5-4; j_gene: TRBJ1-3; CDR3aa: CASSLGGNTIYF; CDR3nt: TGTGCCAGCAGCTTAGGCGGAAACACCATATATTTT
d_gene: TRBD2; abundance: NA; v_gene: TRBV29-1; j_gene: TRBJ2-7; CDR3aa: CSVEVGGPYEQYF; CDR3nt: TGCAGCGTGGAAGTGGGAGGGCCCTACGAGCAGTACTTC
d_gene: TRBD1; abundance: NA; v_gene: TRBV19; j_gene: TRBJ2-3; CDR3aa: CASRYPGQGASDTQYF; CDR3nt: TGTGCCAGTAGGTACCCGGGACAGGGGGCATCGGATACGCAGTATTTT
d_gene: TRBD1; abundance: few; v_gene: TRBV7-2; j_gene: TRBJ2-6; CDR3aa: CASSLAGTGGFSGANVLTF; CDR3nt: TGTGCCAGCAGCTTAGCCGGGACAGGGGGCTTCTCTGGGGCCAACGTCCTGACTTTC
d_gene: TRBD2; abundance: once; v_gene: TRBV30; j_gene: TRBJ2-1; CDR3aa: CAWRGLAFNEQFF; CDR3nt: TGTGCCTGGCGGGGACTAGCATTCAATGAGCAGTTCTTC
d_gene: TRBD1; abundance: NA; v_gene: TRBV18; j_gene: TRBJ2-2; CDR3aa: CASSPRQGGSTGELFF; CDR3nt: TGTGCCAGCTCACCACGACAGGGGGGCTCCACCGGGGAGCTGTTTTTT
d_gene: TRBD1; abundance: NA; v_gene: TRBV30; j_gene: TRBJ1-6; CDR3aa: CAWALGTGVLPLHF; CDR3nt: TGTGCCTGGGCACTAGGGACAGGGGTTTTACCCCTCCACTTT
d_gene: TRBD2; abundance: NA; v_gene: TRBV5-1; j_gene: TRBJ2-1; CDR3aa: CASSHGLDDEQFF; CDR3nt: TGCGCCAGCAGCCACGGACTAGACGATGAGCAGTTCTTC
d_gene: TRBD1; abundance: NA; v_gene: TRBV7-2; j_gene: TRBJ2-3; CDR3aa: CASSLDRVMTDTQYF; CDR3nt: TGTGCCAGCAGCTTGGACAGGGTAATGACAGATACGCAGTATTTT
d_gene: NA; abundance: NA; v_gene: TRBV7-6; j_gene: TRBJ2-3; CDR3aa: CASSTAGNTDTQYF; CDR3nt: TGTGCCAGCAGCACCGCCGGGAACACAGATACGCAGTATTTT